Listed below are T cell receptor beta chains from one sample, sequenced in a study of radiation and T cells in renal cell carcinoma. The data were produced by immunoSEQ multiplex PCR, yet TCRdb's version contains in-frame clones alone and is incomplete. The sample yields 120,000 to 150,000 clones, approximately 86% seen once. The sample was blood, taken from a patient whose treatment included radiotherapy and nephrectomy. These receptors were collected from a woman aged 45-60 years with renal cell carcinoma. Each CDR3 is given with its conserved first and last residue. Each record gives: J gene, D gene, V gene, clone size, CDR3 protein, CDR3 DNA. A D gene is named only where the DNA matches it firmly. Clone size, where shown, is once, few, many, or a class for clones that have expanded.

j_call: TRBJ1-5; d_call: NA; v_call: TRBV5-6; clone_size: NA; cdr3_aa: CASSLALDPPYQPQHF; cdr3_nt: TGTGCCAGCAGCTTGGCCCTGGACCCTCCTTATCAGCCCCAGCATTTT
j_call: TRBJ2-7; d_call: TRBD2; v_call: TRBV7-8; clone_size: NA; cdr3_aa: CASGTSGGYEQYF; cdr3_nt: TGTGCCAGCGGGACTAGCGGGGGTTACGAGCAGTACTTC
j_call: TRBJ1-6; d_call: TRBD1; v_call: TRBV14; clone_size: NA; cdr3_aa: CASSHTTGVSPLHF; cdr3_nt: TGTGCCAGCAGCCATACTACAGGGGTTTCACCCCTCCACTTT
j_call: TRBJ1-5; d_call: NA; v_call: TRBV28; clone_size: NA; cdr3_aa: CASNRQNRPQHF; cdr3_nt: TGTGCCAGCAATCGGCAGAATCGGCCCCAGCATTTT
j_call: TRBJ2-3; d_call: NA; v_call: TRBV9; clone_size: NA; cdr3_aa: CASSEKDVWTDTQYF; cdr3_nt: TGTGCCAGCAGCGAGAAAGACGTGTGGACAGATACGCAGTATTTT
j_call: TRBJ2-3; d_call: NA; v_call: TRBV7-9; clone_size: NA; cdr3_aa: CASSPMTSTDTQYF; cdr3_nt: TGTGCCAGCAGCCCCATGACTAGCACAGATACGCAGTATTTT
j_call: TRBJ2-7; d_call: NA; v_call: TRBV6-5; clone_size: NA; cdr3_aa: CASGRYEQYF; cdr3_nt: TGTGCCAGCGGACGCTACGAGCAGTACTTC
j_call: TRBJ2-1; d_call: NA; v_call: TRBV29-1; clone_size: once; cdr3_aa: CGGTLSYNEQFF; cdr3_nt: TGCGGGGGGACGCTTTCCTACAATGAGCAGTTCTTC
j_call: TRBJ1-5; d_call: NA; v_call: TRBV7-9; clone_size: NA; cdr3_aa: CASSRAGDQPQHF; cdr3_nt: TGTGCCAGCAGCCGGGCGGGCGATCAGCCCCAGCATTTT
j_call: TRBJ1-1; d_call: NA; v_call: TRBV28; clone_size: NA; cdr3_aa: CASSQSPEAFF; cdr3_nt: TGTGCCAGCAGTCAATCACCTGAAGCTTTCTTT
j_call: TRBJ2-1; d_call: NA; v_call: TRBV18; clone_size: NA; cdr3_aa: CASSPLESSYNEQFF; cdr3_nt: TGTGCCAGCTCACCACTAGAGAGCTCCTACAATGAGCAGTTCTTC
j_call: TRBJ1-5; d_call: TRBD1; v_call: TRBV30; clone_size: NA; cdr3_aa: CAWRGGGGGNQPQHF; cdr3_nt: TGTGCCTGGAGGGGCGGAGGGGGCGGCAATCAGCCCCAGCATTTT
j_call: TRBJ2-7; d_call: TRBD1; v_call: TRBV14; clone_size: NA; cdr3_aa: CASSQGTGVEQYF; cdr3_nt: TGTGCCAGCAGCCAAGGTACAGGGGTCGAGCAGTACTTC
j_call: TRBJ1-4; d_call: NA; v_call: TRBV28; clone_size: NA; cdr3_aa: CASSPGTFRREKLFF; cdr3_nt: TGTGCCAGCAGCCCCGGGACTTTCCGGCGTGAAAAACTGTTTTTT
j_call: TRBJ1-6; d_call: NA; v_call: TRBV11-2; clone_size: once; cdr3_aa: CASSPQGRGSPLHF; cdr3_nt: TGTGCCAGCAGCCCACAGGGTCGAGGGTCACCCCTCCACTTT
j_call: TRBJ2-3; d_call: TRBD1; v_call: TRBV4-3; clone_size: NA; cdr3_aa: CASSQGRGPDTQYF; cdr3_nt: TGCGCCAGCAGCCAAGGAAGGGGGCCAGATACGCAGTATTTT
j_call: TRBJ1-5; d_call: NA; v_call: TRBV11-2; clone_size: NA; cdr3_aa: CASSLDLQGRGQPQHF; cdr3_nt: TGTGCCAGCAGCTTAGATCTCCAGGGACGCGGACAGCCCCAGCATTTT
j_call: TRBJ1-5; d_call: NA; v_call: TRBV7-2; clone_size: NA; cdr3_aa: CASSFSTGGQPQHF; cdr3_nt: TGTGCCAGCAGCTTCTCTACAGGCGGACAGCCCCAGCATTTT
j_call: TRBJ2-7; d_call: NA; v_call: TRBV6-5; clone_size: few; cdr3_aa: CASSYSFEAREQYF; cdr3_nt: TGTGCCAGCAGTTACTCCTTCGAGGCCCGGGAGCAGTACTTC
j_call: TRBJ2-7; d_call: TRBD1; v_call: TRBV28; clone_size: NA; cdr3_aa: CASSWDRVRTYEQYF; cdr3_nt: TGTGCCAGCAGTTGGGACAGGGTGAGGACCTACGAGCAGTACTTC
j_call: TRBJ2-3; d_call: TRBD1; v_call: TRBV9; clone_size: NA; cdr3_aa: CASSVGEQGFTDTQYF; cdr3_nt: TGTGCCAGCAGCGTAGGAGAACAGGGGTTCACAGATACGCAGTATTTT
j_call: TRBJ1-2; d_call: NA; v_call: TRBV28; clone_size: many; cdr3_aa: CASSPPARGAGYTF; cdr3_nt: TGTGCCAGCAGCCCACCGGCCCGGGGTGCTGGCTACACCTTC
j_call: TRBJ2-3; d_call: NA; v_call: TRBV14; clone_size: NA; cdr3_aa: CASSHTDTQYF; cdr3_nt: TGTGCCAGCAGCCACACAGATACGCAGTATTTT
j_call: TRBJ2-7; d_call: NA; v_call: TRBV6-5; clone_size: NA; cdr3_aa: CASSYPEFNYEQYF; cdr3_nt: TGTGCCAGCAGTTACCCGGAGTTTAACTACGAGCAGTACTTC
j_call: TRBJ2-2; d_call: NA; v_call: TRBV19; clone_size: few; cdr3_aa: CATTLDRGTGELFF; cdr3_nt: TGTGCCACCACCTTGGACCGGGGAACCGGGGAGCTGTTTTTT